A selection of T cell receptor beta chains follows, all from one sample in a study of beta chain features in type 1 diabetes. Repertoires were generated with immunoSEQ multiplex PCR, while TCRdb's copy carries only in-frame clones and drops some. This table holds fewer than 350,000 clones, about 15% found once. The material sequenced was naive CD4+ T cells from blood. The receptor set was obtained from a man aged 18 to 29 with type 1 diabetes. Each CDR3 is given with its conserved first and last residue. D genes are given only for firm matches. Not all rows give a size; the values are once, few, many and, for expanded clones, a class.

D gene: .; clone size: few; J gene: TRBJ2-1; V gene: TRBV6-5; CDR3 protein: CASSYSQNEQFF; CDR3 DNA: TGTGCCAGCAGTTATTCGCAGAACGAGCAGTTCTTC
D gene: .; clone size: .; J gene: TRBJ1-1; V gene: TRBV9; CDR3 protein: CASSVGTGANTEAFF; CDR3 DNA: TGTGCCAGCAGCGTAGGTACAGGAGCTAACACTGAAGCTTTCTTT
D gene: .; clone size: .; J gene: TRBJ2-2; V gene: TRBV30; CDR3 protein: CAWMRTPITGELFF; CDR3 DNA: TGTGCCTGGATGCGTACCCCGATCACCGGGGAGCTGTTTTTT
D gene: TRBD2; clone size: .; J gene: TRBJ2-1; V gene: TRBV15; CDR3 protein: CATSRDRGGAIVNEQFF; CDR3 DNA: TGTGCCACCAGCAGAGATCGGGGGGGGGCGATAGTTAATGAGCAGTTCTTC
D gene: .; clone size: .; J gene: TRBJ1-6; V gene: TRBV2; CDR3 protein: CASTAVDYSPLHF; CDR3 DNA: TGTGCCAGCACCGCCGTCGACTATTCACCCCTCCACTTT
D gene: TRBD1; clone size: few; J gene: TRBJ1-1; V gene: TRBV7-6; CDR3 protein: CASSLVQGDAEAFF; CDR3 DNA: TGTGCCAGCAGCTTAGTTCAGGGGGACGCTGAAGCTTTCTTT
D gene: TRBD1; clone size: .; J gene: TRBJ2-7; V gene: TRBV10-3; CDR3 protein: CAISTGGQYF; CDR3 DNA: TGTGCCATCAGTACAGGGGGCCAGTACTTC
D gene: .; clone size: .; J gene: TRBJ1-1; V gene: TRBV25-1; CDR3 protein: CASSALRNSRTTEAFF; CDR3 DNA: TGTGCCAGCAGTGCGTTGAGGAATAGCCGAACGACTGAAGCTTTCTTT
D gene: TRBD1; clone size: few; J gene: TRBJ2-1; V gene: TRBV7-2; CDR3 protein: CASSSYRGNEQFF; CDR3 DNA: TGTGCCAGCAGCTCTTACAGGGGCAATGAGCAGTTCTTC
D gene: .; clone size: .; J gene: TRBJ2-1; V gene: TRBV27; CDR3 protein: CASSLLGGNEQFF; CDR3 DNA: TGTGCCAGCAGCCTCTTGGGAGGAAATGAGCAGTTCTTC
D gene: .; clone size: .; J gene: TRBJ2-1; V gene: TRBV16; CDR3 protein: CASSLASNEQFF; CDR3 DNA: TGTGCCAGCAGCCTTGCGTCCAATGAGCAGTTCTTC
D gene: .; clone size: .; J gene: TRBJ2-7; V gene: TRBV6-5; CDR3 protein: CASSYSGREQYF; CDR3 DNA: TGTGCCAGCAGTTACTCTGGGCGCGAGCAGTACTTC
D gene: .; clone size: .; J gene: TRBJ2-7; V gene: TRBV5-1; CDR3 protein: CASSLPGQSSYEQYF; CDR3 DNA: TGCGCCAGCAGCTTGCCAGGACAGTCTTCCTACGAGCAGTACTTC
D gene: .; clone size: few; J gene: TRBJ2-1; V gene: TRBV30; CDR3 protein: CAWSGGVEQFF; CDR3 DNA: TGTGCCTGGAGTGGTGGAGTTGAGCAGTTCTTC
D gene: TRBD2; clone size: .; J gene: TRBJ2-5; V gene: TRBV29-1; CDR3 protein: CSVDRSVAGGRGETQYF; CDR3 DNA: TGCAGCGTTGATCGCAGCGTAGCGGGAGGGCGGGGGGAGACCCAGTACTTC
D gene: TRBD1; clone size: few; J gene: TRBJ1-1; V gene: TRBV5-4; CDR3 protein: CASSPRTGNTEAFF; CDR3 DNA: TGTGCCAGCAGCCCTCGGACAGGGAACACTGAAGCTTTCTTT
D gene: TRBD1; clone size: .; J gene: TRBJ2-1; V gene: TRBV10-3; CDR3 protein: CAISGQGRDEQFF; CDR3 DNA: TGTGCCATCAGTGGACAGGGCAGGGATGAGCAGTTCTTC
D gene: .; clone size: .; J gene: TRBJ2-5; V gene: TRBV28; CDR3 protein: CASSLAGETQYF; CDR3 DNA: TGTGCCAGCAGTTTAGCGGGTGAGACCCAGTACTTC
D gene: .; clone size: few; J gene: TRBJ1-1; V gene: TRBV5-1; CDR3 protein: CASSFGQGTEAFF; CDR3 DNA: TGCGCCAGCAGCTTCGGGCAGGGAACTGAAGCTTTCTTT
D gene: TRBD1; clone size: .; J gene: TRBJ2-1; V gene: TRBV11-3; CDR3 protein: CASSSQGAAWNEQFF; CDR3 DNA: TGTGCCAGCAGCTCTCAGGGGGCGGCCTGGAATGAGCAGTTCTTC
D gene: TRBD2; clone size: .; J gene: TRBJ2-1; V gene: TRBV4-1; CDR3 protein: CASSQPTSGGAKGEQFF; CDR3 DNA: TGCGCCAGCAGCCAGCCGACTAGCGGGGGGGCTAAGGGTGAGCAGTTCTTC
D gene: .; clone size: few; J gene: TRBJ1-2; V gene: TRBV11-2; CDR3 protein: CASRRVRQEANYGYTF; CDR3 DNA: TGTGCCAGCAGACGAGTACGACAGGAAGCTAACTATGGCTACACCTTC
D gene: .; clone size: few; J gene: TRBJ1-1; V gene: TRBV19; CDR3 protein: CASSIERNTEAFF; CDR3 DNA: TGTGCCAGTAGTATAGAGAGGAACACTGAAGCTTTCTTT
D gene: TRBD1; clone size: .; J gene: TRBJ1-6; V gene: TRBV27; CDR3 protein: CASSLQDRGNSPLHF; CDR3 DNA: TGTGCCAGCAGTTTACAGGACAGGGGGAATTCACCCCTCCACTTT
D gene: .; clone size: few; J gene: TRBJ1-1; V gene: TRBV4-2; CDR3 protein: CASSQREGGHTEAFF; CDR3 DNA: TGTGCCAGCAGCCAACGCGAAGGAGGACACACTGAAGCTTTCTTT
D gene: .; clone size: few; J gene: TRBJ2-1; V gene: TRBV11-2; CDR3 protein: CASSLLRDFPYNEQFF; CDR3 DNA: TGTGCCAGCAGCTTACTTCGGGACTTTCCCTACAATGAGCAGTTCTTC
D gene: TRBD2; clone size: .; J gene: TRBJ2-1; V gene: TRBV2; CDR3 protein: CASSGTSGSVINEQFF; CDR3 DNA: TGTGCCAGCAGTGGGACTAGCGGGAGTGTTATAAATGAGCAGTTCTTC
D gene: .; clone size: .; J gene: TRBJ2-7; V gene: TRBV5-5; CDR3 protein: CASSLVRDNYEQYF; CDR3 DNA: TGTGCCAGCAGCTTGGTTAGGGACAACTACGAGCAGTACTTC